A single sample gave rise to the 14 T cell receptor beta chains below, sequenced in a study of vaccination effects on CD4 cells after COVID-19. Their antigens remain unidentified. ViraFEST assay sequencing came after antigen-specific CD4+ T cells were expanded with viral peptide pools. After less than 11 days in culture, the CD4+ T cells were isolated. None of these healthy vaccinees had been infected with SARS-CoV-2 before vaccination. Profiled with immunoSEQ multiplex PCR; TCRdb holds only in-frame clones, not every one. The repertoire consists of tens of thousands of clones, with 68% occurring once and the leading ten covering approximately 10%. Specimen: CD4+ T cells from PBMCs cultured with HCoV-NL63 spike peptides, collected before COVID-19 vaccination. These receptors were taken from a human donor who received a COVID-19 vaccine.

This clone showed up just a few times. The chain carries TRBV5-1 and TRBJ2-7; D gene unclear. V lost 2 bases and J 0 bases, leaving 9 bases between the germline ends. This CDR3 spans 14 amino acids. The germline CDR1 and CDR2 sequences are SGHRS and YFSETQ. Written as DNA, the CDR3 is TGCGCCAGCAGCTTAGAATCTACCTCCTACGAGCAGTACTTC. It encodes CASSLESTSYEQYF.

J is TRBJ2-7 and V is TRBV19; TRBD2 agrees at 7 bases. CDR3 length: 14 amino acids. The ends lost 4 bases at V and 1 base at J; junction bases unmatched: 4. From germline, CDR1 is LNHDA and CDR2 SQIVND (reference sequence). The CDR3, as DNA: TGTGCCAGTAGTAATCCCGGGGGGTCCTACGAGCAGTACTTC. Amino acids: CASSNPGGSYEQYF.

The J gene is TRBJ2-7, the V gene TRBV5-6, with 9 bases matching TRBD1. This CDR3 contains 15 residues. V was pared by 2 bases and J by 0 bases, with 3 bases of the junction left unmatched. The V gene's germline CDR1 is SGHDT and CDR2 YYEEEE. CDR3 amino acids: CASSLRTGDSYEQYF. The DNA for the CDR3 is TGTGCCAGCAGCTTAAGGACAGGGGACTCCTACGAGCAGTACTTC.

The CDR3 spells CASSVEATGGAQHF. CDR3 nucleotides: TGTGCCAGCAGCGTAGAGGCCACCGGGGGTGCCCAGCATTTT. The chain employs TRBV9 and TRBJ1-5, with D perhaps matching TRBD1 (5 bases). Deletions cut 0 bases from V and 11 bases from J, with 15 bases between. This CDR3 has 14 residues. Germline CDR1 and CDR2: SGDLS and YYNGEE.

The chain is built from TRBV19 and TRBJ1-2; 12 nucleotides line up with TRBD1. This CDR3 is built from 17 residues. V lost 4 bases and J lost 4; bases outside the gene matches: 10. CDR1 and CDR2 from the germline V gene are LNHDA and SQIVND (reference sequence). The CDR3 spells CASSTQGTGGALYGYTF. DNA of the CDR3: TGTGCCAGTAGTACCCAAGGGACAGGGGGCGCCCTCTATGGCTACACCTTC.

This clone ranks as medium-sized. The rearrangement joins TRBV9 to TRBJ1-2, with 8 bases fitting TRBD1. Germline trimming cut 5 bases from V and 3 bases from J; bases unmatched to any gene: 15. The germline V gene encodes CDR1 SGDLS and CDR2 YYNGEE. This CDR3 is built from 17 residues. The CDR3 reads CASRNPKADRAHYGYTF. The CDR3 DNA reads as TGTGCCAGCAGGAACCCAAAAGCGGACAGGGCCCACTATGGCTACACCTTC.

The rearrangement joins TRBV5-1 to TRBJ1-1; no reliable D call. V was pared by 8 bases and J by 1 base, with 15 bases between. From germline, CDR1 is SGHRS and CDR2 YFSETQ. The CDR3 length is 14 residues. This CDR3 reads CASPPEVKNTEAFF. CDR3 bases: TGCGCCAGTCCGCCCGAGGTGAAGAACACTGAAGCTTTCTTT.

This rearrangement joins TRBV4-1 to TRBJ2-1; D remains unclear. The CDR3 extends over 17 amino acids. V dropped 6 bases and J dropped 4 bases, with 22 bases sitting between them. Per the germline V gene, CDR1 is MGHRA and CDR2 is YSYEKL. Here the CDR3 DNA reads TGCGCCAGCAGTACCGACCTCGCCCCCCCCTTTTACAATGAGCAGTTCTTC. The encoded protein is CASSTDLAPPFYNEQFF.

The rearrangement joins TRBV3-1 (or the pseudogene TRBV3-2) to TRBJ2-6, with D perhaps matching TRBD1 (5 bases). Germline V lookup: CDR1 LGHDT, CDR2 YNNKEL (reference sequence). This CDR3 has 19 residues. Trimming stripped 0 bases from V and 1 base from J, with 16 bases between. Here the CDR3 reads CASSQDQGRVESGANVLTF. CDR3 in DNA: TGTGCCAGCAGCCAAGATCAAGGCAGGGTGGAGTCTGGGGCCAACGTCCTGACTTTC.

This chain joins TRBV10-3 and TRBJ1-5; no definite D call. The V and J ends lost 3 bases and 7 bases respectively, with 10 bases between them. Germline CDR1 and CDR2: ENHRY and SYGVKD. The CDR3 totals 13 residues. The CDR3 is CAISELDFQPQHF. For the CDR3, the DNA is TGTGCCATCAGTGAATTGGATTTCCAGCCCCAGCATTTT.

This chain joins TRBV28 and TRBJ1-2, with 7 bases matching TRBD1. Trimming took 7 bases from V and 2 from J; bases not matched to a gene: 10. Germline CDR1 reads MDHEN; CDR2 reads SYDVKM. The CDR3 is made up of 15 amino acids. The CDR3 DNA sequence: TGTGCCAGCACTTACCCGGACAGGAAAAACTATGGCTACACCTTC. It translates to CASTYPDRKNYGYTF.

This chain links TRBV5-4 with TRBJ2-7, with 9 bases that match TRBD1. Germline V lookup: CDR1 SGHNT, CDR2 YYREEE (reference sequence). This CDR3 region has 14 residues. Losses at the gene ends were 4 bases for V and 6 bases for J; bases not matched to a gene: 8. CDR3 sequence reads: CASSIRDRESEQYF. As DNA, the CDR3 is TGTGCCAGCAGCATCCGGGACAGGGAAAGCGAGCAGTACTTC.

V gene TRBV29-1 combines with J gene TRBJ1-1; 7 nucleotides line up with TRBD1. This CDR3 region has 13 residues. The germline V gene has CDR1 SQVTM and CDR2 ANQGSEA. J gave up 0 bases and V 8 bases, and 6 bases lay outside the gene matches. The CDR3 reads CSSGQPLNTEAFF. DNA of the CDR3: TGCAGCTCGGGACAGCCCTTGAACACTGAAGCTTTCTTT.

The V call is TRBV7-8, the J call TRBJ1-4; TRBD1 matches 9 bases. CDR1 and CDR2 (germline): SGHVS, FQNEAQ. The CDR3 covers 16 residues. The V and J ends lost 2 bases and 5 bases, in that order; junction bases with no gene match: 6. The CDR3 coding sequence is TGTGCCAGCAGCTTAAAGGGCGGGACAGGGAATGAAAAACTGTTTTTT. Its protein product is CASSLKGGTGNEKLFF.